This passage covers 5 T cell receptor beta chains from one sample sequenced in a study of blood T cell repertoires in COVID-19. TCRdb keeps only in-frame clones here, not all; method: immunoSEQ multiplex PCR. The sample has 100,000 or so clones, approximately 86% seen once. The sample taken for sequencing was peripheral blood. These receptors were taken from a man aged 50 to 59 with active or convalescent COVID-19.

V is TRBV5-1 and J is TRBJ2-5; D is possibly TRBD2 (6 bases). The V gene's germline CDR1 is SGHRS and CDR2 YFSETQ. The V end lost 4 bases, the J end lost 5 bases, and 9 bases lay between the germline ends. This CDR3 has 12 residues. DNA for the CDR3: TGCGCCAGCAGCCCGGCGGGGGAGACCCAGTACTTC. Residues: CASSPAGETQYF.

The chain carries TRBV6-5 and TRBJ2-1; perhaps TRBD1 as D (6 bases). Looked up from germline, CDR1 is MNHEY and CDR2 is SVGAGI. The CDR3 runs to 14 residues. The V gene lost 8 bases and the J gene lost 7 bases, with 18 bases spanning the gap. The CDR3 loop reads CASSSEQGLNEQFF. Here the CDR3 DNA reads TGTGCCAGCTCCTCAGAGCAGGGGTTGAATGAGCAGTTCTTC.

This clone was counted between two and nine times. The chain uses TRBV4-1 and TRBJ2-2; D remains ambiguous. Germline V gene lookup returns CDR1 MGHRA and CDR2 YSYEKL. V lost 1 base, J lost 6 bases, and 6 bases lay in between. The CDR3 sequence is 13 residues long. The CDR3 is CASSQAQAGELFF. The CDR3 DNA sequence: TGCGCCAGCAGCCAAGCTCAGGCCGGGGAGCTGTTTTTT.

The rearrangement links TRBV15 to TRBJ2-7; a weak D match, TRBD2 (6 bases). CDR3 length: 12 residues. Germline CDR1 and CDR2: LNHNV and YYDKDF (reference sequence). Trimming pared 4 bases from V and 6 bases from J, leaving 10 bases between. The DNA of the CDR3 is TGTGCCACCAGCACCGGGACTGGCGAGCAGTACGTC. Protein sequence: CATSTGTGEQYV.

Note on this clone: Its ends do not fully match the called genes, so a read error is possible. The chain has TRBV3-1 (or the pseudogene TRBV3-2) and TRBJ2-5, with D tentatively TRBD2 (7 bases). CDR3 length: 16 amino acids. The V gene's germline CDR1 is LGHDT and CDR2 YNNKEL (reference sequence). The CDR3, as DNA: TGTGCCAGCAGCCAAGGAGGCGGGGGCAGCCAAGGGACCCAGTACTTC. Amino acids: CASSQGGGGSQGTQYF.